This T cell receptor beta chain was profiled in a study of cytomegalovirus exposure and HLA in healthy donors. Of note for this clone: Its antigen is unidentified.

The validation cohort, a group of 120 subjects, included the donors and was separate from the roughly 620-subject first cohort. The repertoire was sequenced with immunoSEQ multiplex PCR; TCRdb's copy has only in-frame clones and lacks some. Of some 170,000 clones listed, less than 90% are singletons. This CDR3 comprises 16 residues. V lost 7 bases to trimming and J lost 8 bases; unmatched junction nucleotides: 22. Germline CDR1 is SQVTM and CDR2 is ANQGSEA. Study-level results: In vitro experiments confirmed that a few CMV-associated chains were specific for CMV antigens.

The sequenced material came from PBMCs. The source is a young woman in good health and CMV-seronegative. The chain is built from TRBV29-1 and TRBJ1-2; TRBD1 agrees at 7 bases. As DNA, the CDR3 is TGCAGCGAAGGTCCCGAACAACGGACAGGCCCAAAGGGCTACACCTTC. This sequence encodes CSEGPEQRTGPKGYTF.